This is a list of T cell receptor beta chains from one sample in a study of blood T cell repertoires in COVID-19. Data came from immunoSEQ multiplex PCR; TCRdb stores just in-frame clones and leaves some out. The table records approximately 69,000 clones, over 70% of them present only once. The sample consisted of peripheral blood. The receptors stem from a man aged 55 to 70 with acute or convalescent COVID-19. Both conserved end residues are part of each CDR3. The D gene is left open where the match is weak. Rows may omit the clone size; those that give it use once, few, many or a size class.

clone_size j_call v_call d_call cdr3_aa cdr3_nt
NA TRBJ2-3 TRBV5-5 NA CASSFLSTGRTDTQYF TGTGCCAGCAGCTTTCTATCAACAGGTCGCACAGATACGCAGTATTTT
NA TRBJ1-2 TRBV5-8 TRBD1 CASSLDRGGYGYTF TGTGCCAGCAGCTTGGACAGGGGTGGCTATGGCTACACCTTC
medium-sized TRBJ2-3 TRBV6-5 NA CASSFQTRQSTDTQYF TGTGCCAGCAGTTTCCAGACTCGACAGAGCACAGATACGCAGTATTTT
NA TRBJ1-2 TRBV18 NA CASSRERDNGNGYTF TGTGCCAGCTCACGAGAAAGGGATAACGGGAATGGCTACACCTTC
NA TRBJ1-2 TRBV6-5 TRBD1 CASRLPGQGDGYTF TGTGCCAGCAGGCTCCCGGGACAGGGAGATGGCTACACCTTC
NA TRBJ1-3 TRBV6-5 TRBD1 CASSYSGQGGGNTIYF TGTGCCAGCAGTTACTCCGGACAGGGTGGCGGAAACACCATATATTTT
few TRBJ1-2 TRBV5-6 TRBD1 CASSPEDRYYGYTF TGTGCCAGCAGCCCCGAGGACAGGTACTATGGCTACACCTTC
once TRBJ1-5 TRBV30 TRBD1 CAWSKGANQPQHF TGTGCCTGGAGTAAGGGGGCCAATCAGCCCCAGCATTTT
NA TRBJ2-3 TRBV3-1/TRBV3-2 TRBD2 CASSQEISGGDTSTDTQYF TGTGCCAGCAGCCAAGAGATTAGCGGGGGTGATACTAGCACAGATACGCAGTATTTT
NA TRBJ1-3 TRBV18 NA CASSPLGALGPTGNTIYF TGTGCCAGCTCACCCCTGGGGGCCTTGGGGCCTACTGGAAACACCATATATTTT
NA TRBJ1-5 TRBV6-5 NA CASTGKAQPQHF TGTGCCAGTACAGGGAAAGCTCAGCCCCAGCATTTT
NA TRBJ1-2 TRBV12-3/TRBV12-4 NA CASKVGGAPGYTF TGTGCCAGCAAAGTAGGGGGGGCGCCTGGCTACACCTTC
NA TRBJ1-6 TRBV7-2 TRBD1 CASSLTGGNNSPLHF TGTGCCAGCAGCCTGACAGGGGGGAATAATTCACCCCTCCACTTT
NA TRBJ2-7 TRBV19 TRBD2 CASRTSGGYEQYF TGTGCCAGTAGGACTAGCGGGGGGTACGAGCAGTACTTC
NA TRBJ1-6 TRBV14 NA CASSQDIQGYNSPLHF TGTGCCAGCAGCCAAGATATACAGGGCTATAATTCACCCCTCCACTTT
NA TRBJ1-3 TRBV7-9 NA CASSLEAALTGNTIYF TGTGCCAGCAGCTTAGAAGCCGCTTTAACTGGAAACACCATATATTTT
NA TRBJ1-6 TRBV7-3 TRBD1 CASSIGQGYNSPLHF TGTGCCAGCAGCATCGGACAGGGGTATAATTCACCCCTCCACTTT
NA TRBJ1-6 TRBV11-2 TRBD1 CASSPGQGYNSPLHF TGTGCCAGCAGCCCAGGACAGGGCTATAATTCACCCCTCCACTTT
NA TRBJ1-1 TRBV9 NA CASSVRGRGTEAFF TGTGCCAGCAGCGTCAGGGGCCGGGGCACTGAAGCTTTCTTT
NA TRBJ1-6 TRBV7-9 NA CASSSPTGVNSPLHF TGTGCCAGCAGCTCCCCGACAGGCGTTAATTCACCCCTCCACTTT
NA TRBJ2-7 TRBV6-5 TRBD1 CASSYFSGTGPYEQYF TGTGCCAGCAGTTACTTCTCCGGGACAGGGCCCTACGAGCAGTACTTC
once TRBJ1-2 TRBV2 NA CASSEAGESLF TGTGCCAGCAGTGAAGCCGGGGAGTCTCTGTTC
NA TRBJ2-1 TRBV27 NA CASSFKTVYNEQFF TGTGCCAGCAGTTTTAAGACAGTTTACAATGAGCAGTTCTTC
NA TRBJ1-2 TRBV7-3 TRBD1 CASSGQLDRVYGYTF TGTGCCAGCAGCGGACAGTTGGACAGGGTCTATGGCTACACCTTC
NA TRBJ2-7 TRBV19 NA CASSPPAGVSSYEQYF TGTGCCAGTAGTCCCCCTGCAGGGGTAAGCTCCTACGAGCAGTACTTC
NA TRBJ1-5 TRBV2 NA CASRKLDTNQPQHF TGTGCCAGCAGAAAATTGGACACCAATCAGCCCCAGCATTTT
NA TRBJ1-5 TRBV12-3/TRBV12-4 NA CASSVLRQPQHF TGTGCCAGCAGTGTACTTCGTCAGCCCCAGCATTTT
few TRBJ2-1 TRBV7-9 TRBD1 CASSLRQGNNEQFF TGTGCCAGCAGCTTACGACAGGGGAATAATGAGCAGTTCTTC
NA TRBJ1-1 TRBV12-5 NA CASASDSVWAEAFF TGTGCTAGTGCCTCGGACAGTGTTTGGGCTGAAGCTTTCTTT
NA TRBJ2-3 TRBV30 NA CAWSVLRVTDTQYF TGTGCCTGGAGTGTTCTGCGAGTCACAGATACGCAGTATTTT
NA TRBJ1-4 TRBV5-4 NA CASSVGSNEKLFF TGTGCCAGCAGCGTGGGTTCAAATGAAAAACTGTTTTTT
once TRBJ1-2 TRBV7-9 NA CASSLGQGRYGYTF TGTGCCAGCAGCTTAGGGCAGGGTCGCTATGGCTACACCTTC
few TRBJ1-2 TRBV6-4 TRBD1 CASSPGGQGSLNLGYGYTF TGTGCCAGCAGCCCAGGAGGACAGGGCAGTCTAAATCTAGGCTATGGCTACACCTTC
NA TRBJ1-1 TRBV6-5 TRBD1 CASSYSRGLMNTEAFF TGTGCCAGCAGTTACTCGAGGGGGCTAATGAACACTGAAGCTTTCTTT
NA TRBJ1-1 TRBV14 NA CASSQDTGHLNTEAFF TGTGCCAGCAGCCAAGACACGGGACACCTGAACACTGAAGCTTTCTTT
NA TRBJ2-7 TRBV5-1 NA CASSLAATPQQYF TGCGCCAGCAGCTTGGCCGCGACTCCCCAGCAGTACTTC
once TRBJ1-2 TRBV4-3 TRBD1 CASSQVTGGGYGYTF TGCGCCAGCAGCCAAGTGACAGGGGGCGGCTATGGCTACACCTTC
NA TRBJ2-5 TRBV3-1/TRBV3-2 TRBD2 CASSLSGVETQYF TGTGCCAGCAGCCTGAGCGGGGTGGAGACCCAGTACTTC
NA TRBJ2-2 TRBV29-1 NA CSVETEMTGELFF TGCAGCGTTGAGACGGAGATGACCGGGGAGCTGTTTTTT
NA TRBJ2-6 TRBV19 TRBD1 CASTPGQGGWDNVLTF TGTGCCAGTACACCGGGACAGGGAGGATGGGACAACGTCCTGACTTTC